This record looks at one TCR beta chain sequence and its context. Its antigen is unidentified. This sample was included in a study of Graves' ophthalmopathy and Graves' hyperthyroidism. Regarding the study as a whole: As the model predicted ophthalmopathy progression, it achieved a sensitivity of 70.59% and a specificity of roughly 72%. Most expanded thyroid clonotypes above 0.001 frequency also appeared in blood.

Patients were excluded if they had other autoimmune diseases or uncontrolled infections, and likewise if pregnancy or lactation applied. It was from more than 9 ml of fresh peripheral blood that the PBMCs came. The sequenced template was RNA, covering the TCR beta CDR3 region. HTBI-primed RT-PCR formed the first round, and a multiplex PCR formed the second. MiXCR, applied by TCRdb to the multiplex PCR reads, yields one record per CDR3 protein. The profile shows 400,000 or so distinct CDR3 sequences, 17% of them singletons. The source is an adult woman with stable Graves' hyperthyroidism. The source material was peripheral blood.

The CDR3 loop reads CSARDPDGVTSYEQYF. The CDR3 coding sequence is TGCAGTGCTAGAGATCCGGACGGCGTTACTTCCTACGAGCAGTACTTC. V usage is TRBV20-1 and J usage is TRBJ2-7, with no clear D. This CDR3 region has 16 residues. V was clipped by 0 bases and J by 1 base, with 16 bases between them. Per germline, CDR1 DFQATT and CDR2 SNEGSKA (reference sequence).